This entry features one T cell receptor beta chain sequence. As yet, its antigen is unknown. This CDR3 spans 15 amino acids. Per germline, CDR1 MDHEN and CDR2 SYDVKM. V was pared by 3 bases and J by 2 bases, with 4 bases of the junction left unmatched. The sample is drawn from a study of cytomegalovirus exposure and HLA in healthy donors. Background on the study: Among about 190 million T cells, an earlier analysis found roughly 120 million unique TCR beta sequences. Study results and limitations: A later analysis linked a missense variant in DCLRE1C to the trimming of TCR beta V and J genes. From TCR beta sequences, most subjects' HLA-A and HLA-B alleles were reportedly predicted accurately. Being indistinguishable, some V segments were excluded, TRBV6-2 and TRBV6-3 among them.

With 60 Vbeta and 13 Jbeta primers, the PCR was carried out. Clones were read by immunoSEQ multiplex PCR, and TCRdb kept only the in-frame ones, dropping some. The repertoire holds 140,000 or so clones, with approximately 82% as singletons. The receptor was derived from a woman aged 55-69 years in good health and CMV-seropositive. V and J are TRBV28 and TRBJ2-7, with 10 positions matching TRBD1. The material sequenced was PBMCs. The CDR3 here is CASSFPTGGAYEQYF. In nucleotides, the CDR3 is TGTGCCAGCAGTTTCCCGACAGGGGGCGCCTACGAGCAGTACTTC.